Reported below is one T cell receptor (beta chain). The data were taken from a study of blood T cell repertoires in COVID-19. Study background: The United States, Italy and Spain were the sources of the acute and convalescent COVID-19 samples. T cells, B-cell-depleted T cells, or PBMCs supplied cDNA or gDNA.

Some clones are missing from TCRdb's copy, which holds only in-frame ones; the method was immunoSEQ multiplex PCR. The sample shows hundreds of thousands of clones, about 85% of them seen only once. The receptor's source is a human donor in a cohort sampled during active COVID-19. Sequencing was done on a sample of peripheral blood.

The CDR3 DNA follows: TGCGCCAGCAGCTTAACAGGGGCGGAAGAGACCCAGTACTTC. It yields the protein CASSLTGAEETQYF. This chain connects TRBV5-1 to TRBJ2-5, with 7 positions matching TRBD1. The V gene's germline CDR1 is SGHRS and CDR2 YFSETQ. Trimming at V came to 2 bases and at J to 3 bases, leaving 4 bases not matched to a gene. This CDR3 has 14 amino acids.